This T cell receptor (beta chain) was recovered during a study of blood T cell repertoires in COVID-19. Whole-study context: Samples came from the United States, Italy and Spain, spanning acute and convalescent COVID-19. From T cells, B-cell-depleted T cells, or PBMCs came the material, which was cDNA or gDNA.

Trimming removed 0 bases from V and 7 bases from J; junction bases left unmatched: 9. The CDR3 is made up of 17 amino acids. Germline V gene lookup returns CDR1 LGHNA and CDR2 YSLEER. In the original workflow: Reference gene primer amplification gave nucleated cell count estimates. Sequencing was performed with immunoSEQ multiplex PCR; in TCRdb, only in-frame clones are kept and a portion is missing. The DNA gave D and trimming, while V, J and clone size come from that table. The table records about 250,000 clones, roughly 88% of them present only once. This TCR came from a woman aged 25 to 45 with COVID-19, enrolled during active disease. V is TRBV4-3 and J is TRBJ1-5, with 10 bases that match TRBD1. The sample taken for sequencing was peripheral blood. CDR3 in DNA: TGCGCCAGCAGCCAAGACTACGGGACAGGGGCCGGACAGCCCCAGCATTTT. Translated, it gives CASSQDYGTGAGQPQHF.